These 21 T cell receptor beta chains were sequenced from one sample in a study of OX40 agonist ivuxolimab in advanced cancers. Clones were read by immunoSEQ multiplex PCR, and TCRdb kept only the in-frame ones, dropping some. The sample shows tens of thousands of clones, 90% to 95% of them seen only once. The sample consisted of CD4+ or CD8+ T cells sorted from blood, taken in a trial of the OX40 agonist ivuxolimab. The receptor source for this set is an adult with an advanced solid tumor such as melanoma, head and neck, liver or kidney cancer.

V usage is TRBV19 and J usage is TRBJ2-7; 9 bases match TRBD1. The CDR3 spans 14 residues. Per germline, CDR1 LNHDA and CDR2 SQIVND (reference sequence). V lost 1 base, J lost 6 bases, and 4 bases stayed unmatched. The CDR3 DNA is TGTGCCAGTAGTATAGGACACAGGGGGCTCGAGCAGTACTTC. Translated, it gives CASSIGHRGLEQYF.

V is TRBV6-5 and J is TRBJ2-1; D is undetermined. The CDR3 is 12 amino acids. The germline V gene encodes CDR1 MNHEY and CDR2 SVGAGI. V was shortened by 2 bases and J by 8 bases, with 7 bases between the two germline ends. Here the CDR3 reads CASSYLGHEQFF. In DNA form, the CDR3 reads TGTGCCAGCAGTTACCTTGGCCATGAGCAGTTCTTC.

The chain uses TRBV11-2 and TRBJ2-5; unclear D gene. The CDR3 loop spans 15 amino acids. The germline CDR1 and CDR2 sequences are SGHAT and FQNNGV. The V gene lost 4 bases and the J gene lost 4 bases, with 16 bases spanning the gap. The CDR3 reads CASSSFSTALETQYF. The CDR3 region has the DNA TGTGCCAGCAGCTCCTTTAGCACAGCCCTAGAGACCCAGTACTTC.

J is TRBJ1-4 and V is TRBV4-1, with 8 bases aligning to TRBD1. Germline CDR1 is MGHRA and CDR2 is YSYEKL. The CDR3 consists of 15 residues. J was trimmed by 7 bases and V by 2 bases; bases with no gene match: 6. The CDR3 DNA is TGCGCCAGCAGCCAAACGGACAGGGCGGCTGAAAAACTGTTTTTT. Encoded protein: CASSQTDRAAEKLFF.

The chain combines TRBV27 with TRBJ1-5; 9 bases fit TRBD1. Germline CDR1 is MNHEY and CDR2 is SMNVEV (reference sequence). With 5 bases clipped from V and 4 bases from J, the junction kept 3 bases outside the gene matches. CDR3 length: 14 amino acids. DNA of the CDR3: TGTGCCAGCAGTGCAGGACAGGGGAATCAGCCCCAGCATTTT. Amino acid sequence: CASSAGQGNQPQHF.

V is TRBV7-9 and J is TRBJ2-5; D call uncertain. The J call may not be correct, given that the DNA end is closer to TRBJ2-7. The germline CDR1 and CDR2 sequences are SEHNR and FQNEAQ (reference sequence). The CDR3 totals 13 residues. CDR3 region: CASNAEGYYEQYF. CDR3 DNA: TGTGCCAGCAACGCGGAAGGATACTACGAGCAGTACTTC.

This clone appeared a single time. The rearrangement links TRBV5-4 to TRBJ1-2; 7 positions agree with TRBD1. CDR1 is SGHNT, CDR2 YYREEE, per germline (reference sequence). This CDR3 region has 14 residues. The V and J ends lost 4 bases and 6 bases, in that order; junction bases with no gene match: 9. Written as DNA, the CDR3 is TGTGCCAGCAGCATGGGAGGGGGCGCGGATGGCTACACCTTC. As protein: CASSMGGGADGYTF.

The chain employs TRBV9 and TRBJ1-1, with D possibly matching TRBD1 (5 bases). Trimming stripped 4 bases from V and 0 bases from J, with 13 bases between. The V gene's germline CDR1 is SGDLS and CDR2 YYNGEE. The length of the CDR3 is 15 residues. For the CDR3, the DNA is TGTGCCAGCAGCCCCTATGGGGGGATGAACACTGAAGCTTTCTTT. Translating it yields CASSPYGGMNTEAFF.

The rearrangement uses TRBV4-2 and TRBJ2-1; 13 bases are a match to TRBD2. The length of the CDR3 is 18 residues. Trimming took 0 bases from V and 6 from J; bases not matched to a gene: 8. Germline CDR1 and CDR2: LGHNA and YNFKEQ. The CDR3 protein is CASSQDAGTSGAGNEQFF. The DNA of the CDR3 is TGTGCCAGCAGCCAAGACGCCGGGACTAGCGGGGCAGGCAATGAGCAGTTCTTC.

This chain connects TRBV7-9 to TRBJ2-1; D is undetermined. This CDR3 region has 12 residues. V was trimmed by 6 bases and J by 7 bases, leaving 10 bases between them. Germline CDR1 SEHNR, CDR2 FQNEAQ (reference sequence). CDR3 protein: CASRDTRNEQFF. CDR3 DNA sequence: TGTGCCAGCAGAGATACAAGGAATGAGCAGTTCTTC.

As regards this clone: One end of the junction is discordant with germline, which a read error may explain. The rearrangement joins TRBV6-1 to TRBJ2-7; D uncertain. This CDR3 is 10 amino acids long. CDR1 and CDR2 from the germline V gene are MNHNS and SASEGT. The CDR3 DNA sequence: TGTGCCAGCAGCGACGGTAGGCCCCTCTTC. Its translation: CASSDGRPLF.

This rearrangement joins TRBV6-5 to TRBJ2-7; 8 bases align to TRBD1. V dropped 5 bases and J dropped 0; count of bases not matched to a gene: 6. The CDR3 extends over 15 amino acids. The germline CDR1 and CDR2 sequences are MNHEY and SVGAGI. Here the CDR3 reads CASSLRQGPSYEQYF. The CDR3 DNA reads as TGTGCCAGCAGTCTTCGACAGGGGCCCTCCTACGAGCAGTACTTC.

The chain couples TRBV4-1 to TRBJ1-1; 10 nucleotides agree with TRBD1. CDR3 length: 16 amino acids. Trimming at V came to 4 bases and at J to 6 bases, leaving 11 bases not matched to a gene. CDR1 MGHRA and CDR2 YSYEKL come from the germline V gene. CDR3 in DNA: TGCGCCAGCAGCCCCACATTCGGACAGGGGGGACCTGAAGCTTTCTTT. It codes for CASSPTFGQGGPEAFF.

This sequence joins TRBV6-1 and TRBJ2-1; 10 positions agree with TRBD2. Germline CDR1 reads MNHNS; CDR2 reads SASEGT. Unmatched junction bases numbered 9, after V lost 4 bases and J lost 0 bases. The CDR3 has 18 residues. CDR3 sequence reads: CASSGGSGGNSSYNEQFF. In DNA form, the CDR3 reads TGTGCCAGCAGTGGCGGTAGCGGGGGGAATAGCTCCTACAATGAGCAGTTCTTC.

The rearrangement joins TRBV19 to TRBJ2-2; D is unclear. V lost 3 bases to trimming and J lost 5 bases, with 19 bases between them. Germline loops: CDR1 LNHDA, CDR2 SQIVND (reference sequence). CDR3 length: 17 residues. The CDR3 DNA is TGTGCCAGTAGTATTTCATTAAGGAGATCGGATACCGGGGAGCTGTTTTTT. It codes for CASSISLRRSDTGELFF.

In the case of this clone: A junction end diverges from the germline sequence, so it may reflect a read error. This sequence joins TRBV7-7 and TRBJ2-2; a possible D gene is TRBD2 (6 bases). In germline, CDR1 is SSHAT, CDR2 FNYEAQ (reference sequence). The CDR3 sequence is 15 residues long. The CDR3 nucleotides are TGTGCTAGCAGCCCCACGGTGGGGGGCACCGGGGAGCTGTTTTTT. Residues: CASSPTVGGTGELFF. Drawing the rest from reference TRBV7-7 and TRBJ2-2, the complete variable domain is GAGVSQSPRYKVTKRGQDVTLRCDPISSHATLYWYQQALGQGPEFLTYFNYEAQPDKSGLPSDRFSAERPEGSISTLTIQRTEQRDSAMYRCASSPTVGGTGELFFGEGSRLTVL.

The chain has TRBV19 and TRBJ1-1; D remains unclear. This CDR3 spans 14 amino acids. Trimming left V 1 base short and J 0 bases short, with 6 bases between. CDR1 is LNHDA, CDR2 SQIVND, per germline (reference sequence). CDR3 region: CASSIGALNTEAFF. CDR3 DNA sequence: TGTGCCAGTAGTATAGGGGCCCTGAACACTGAAGCTTTCTTT. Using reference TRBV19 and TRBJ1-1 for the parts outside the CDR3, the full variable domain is DGGITQSPKYLFRKEGQNVTLSCEQNLNHDAMYWYRQDPGQGLRLIYYSQIVNDFQKGDIAEGYSVSREKKESFPLTVTSAQKNPTAFYLCASSIGALNTEAFFGQGTRLTVV.

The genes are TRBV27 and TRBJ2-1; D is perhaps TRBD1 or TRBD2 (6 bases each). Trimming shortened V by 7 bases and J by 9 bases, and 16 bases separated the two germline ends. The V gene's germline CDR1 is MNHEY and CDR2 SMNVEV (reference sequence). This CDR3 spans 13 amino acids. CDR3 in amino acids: CASIGGYGVEQFF. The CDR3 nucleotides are TGTGCCAGCATAGGGGGGTATGGGGTTGAGCAGTTCTTC.

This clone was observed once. For the CDR3, the DNA is TGTGCCAGCAGCTCCTTCGATTCACGAGCCAACTATGGCTACACCTTC. It is translated as CASSSFDSRANYGYTF. This chain joins TRBV13 and TRBJ1-2; D remains unclear. Germline CDR1 PRHDT, CDR2 FYEKMQ (reference sequence). Trimming left V 4 bases short and J 2 bases short, with 17 bases between. This CDR3 is 16 amino acids long.

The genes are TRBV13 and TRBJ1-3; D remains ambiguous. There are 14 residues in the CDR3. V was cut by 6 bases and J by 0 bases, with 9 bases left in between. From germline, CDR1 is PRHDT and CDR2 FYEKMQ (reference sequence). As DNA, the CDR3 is TGTGCCAGCAGGTCCCAGAGCTCTGGAAACACCATATATTTT. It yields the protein CASRSQSSGNTIYF.

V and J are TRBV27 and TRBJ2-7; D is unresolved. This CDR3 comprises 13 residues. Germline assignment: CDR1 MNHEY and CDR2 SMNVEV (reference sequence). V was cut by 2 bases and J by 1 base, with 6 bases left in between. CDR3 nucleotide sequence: TGTGCCAGCAGTTTAGGGTTTTCCTACGAGCAGTACTTC. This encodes CASSLGFSYEQYF.